Sequencing of this TCR beta chain was carried out in a study of T cells in Graves' hyperthyroidism and ophthalmopathy. Whole-study results and caveats: Ophthalmopathy onset followed model prediction by a median around six months.

As concerns this clonotype: Its antigen remains unidentified.

J gave up 4 bases and V 3 bases, and 9 bases lay outside the gene matches. CDR3 length: 17 amino acids. Germline V gives CDR1 KGHSH, CDR2 LQKENI. From more than 8 ml of fresh peripheral blood, PBMCs were isolated. Researchers took RNA transcripts and amplified the TCR beta CDR3 regions from them. HTBI primers were the set used in a first-round RT-PCR of the TCR CDR3. TCRdb itself ran the multiplex PCR reads through MiXCR, one entry per CDR3 protein. The profile covers about 200,000 distinct CDR3 sequences, with around 16% appearing a single time and about 50% taken by the ten largest. Material: blood. The V gene is TRBV18, the J gene TRBJ2-2; 9 bases map to TRBD2. The receptor comes from a woman between 50 and 59 years old with Graves' hyperthyroidism. The CDR3 reads CASSPISGGGFTGELFF. CDR3 bases: TGTGCCAGCTCACCGATTAGCGGGGGAGGATTCACCGGGGAGCTGTTTTTT.